This T cell receptor beta chain was identified in a study of cytomegalovirus exposure and HLA in healthy donors. This CDR3 spans 15 amino acids. Germline V lookup: CDR1 SGDLS, CDR2 YYNGEE. J gave up 2 bases and V 3 bases, and 4 bases lay outside the gene matches. PCR employed 60 Vbeta and 13 Jbeta primers. Measured with immunoSEQ multiplex PCR; TCRdb has only the in-frame clones, and not every one. The sample has about 120,000 clones, more than 60% seen once. This clonotype was sampled from a man aged 35 to 55 in good health and CMV-seropositive. The rearrangement uses TRBV9 and TRBJ2-5, with 10 bases identical to TRBD2. The sequenced material came from PBMCs. As DNA, the CDR3 is TGTGCCAGCAGCGACGGGACTAGCGAACAAGAGACCCAGTACTTC. Its protein is CASSDGTSEQETQYF.